The clone carrying this TCR beta chain appeared once. Its antigen is as yet unknown. The data were obtained in a study of T-cell reconstitution after alpha-beta-depleted transplantation in children. Whole-study results and caveats: Several hundred expanded graft clones reportedly supplied alpha-beta T cells about two months after transplant. Where some patients showed high TCRbeta diversity at day 60, it came from recipient T cells and thymic progenitors that had survived. T-cell numbers and diversity, one year after transplant, stemmed largely from T cells that were newly produced.

CDR1 and CDR2 from the germline V gene are MDHEN and SYDVKM. V lost 1 base to trimming and J lost 0 bases, with 9 bases between them. CDR3 size: 16 residues. Unique molecular identifiers were used to barcode this TCRbeta library. TCRdb reprocessed the PCR reads with MiXCR, giving one entry per CDR3 protein. Of fewer than 750,000 distinct CDR3 sequences in the sample, over 25% were seen once. The V call is TRBV28, the J call TRBJ2-2; D is perhaps TRBD1 (6 bases). Specimen: PBMCs, collected before TCRalphabeta/CD19-depleted stem cell transplant. The sequence came from a boy in the first two years of life with Wiskott-Aldrich syndrome, due to receive a stem cell transplant. CDR3 in amino acids: CASSLSPGANTGELFF. CDR3 DNA sequence: TGTGCCAGCAGTTTATCGCCAGGGGCGAACACCGGGGAGCTGTTTTTT.